The 9 T cell receptor beta chains given below trace back to one sample, sequenced in a study of Ad26.COV2.S vaccination and SARS-CoV-2 variants. TCRdb's copy holds only in-frame clones and misses some; the assay was immunoSEQ multiplex PCR. The sample consists of about 350,000 clones, about 92% of them appearing once. The sequenced sample was peripheral blood, obtained after recovery from COVID-19. The receptors come from a human donor who had recovered from COVID-19.

The V and J genes are TRBV11-2 and TRBJ2-1; D is ambiguous. The V and J ends lost 4 bases and 0 bases respectively, with 16 bases between them. This CDR3 is 17 amino acids long. CDR1 is SGHAT, CDR2 FQNNGV, per germline. The CDR3 is CASSSRLERSSYNEQFF. CDR3 nucleotides: TGTGCCAGCAGCTCCCGTCTGGAGAGGAGCTCCTACAATGAGCAGTTCTTC.

This chain links TRBV19 with TRBJ1-5; D is unclear. Germline CDR1 reads LNHDA; CDR2 reads SQIVND (reference sequence). V was pared by 5 bases and J by 6 bases, with 11 bases between. The CDR3 is made up of 13 amino acids. CDR3 residues: CASSPGESQPQHF. The CDR3 DNA reads as TGTGCCAGTAGTCCCGGGGAGAGTCAGCCCCAGCATTTT. Variable domain in full (rest from reference TRBV19 and TRBJ1-5): DGGITQSPKYLFRKEGQNVTLSCEQNLNHDAMYWYRQDPGQGLRLIYYSQIVNDFQKGDIAEGYSVSREKKESFPLTVTSAQKNPTAFYLCASSPGESQPQHFGDGTRLSIL.

The rearrangement joins TRBV10-3 to TRBJ2-7, with 7 bases identical to TRBD1. With V trimmed by 3 bases and J by 2 bases, 7 bases remained unmatched. The germline V gene has CDR1 ENHRY and CDR2 SYGVKD. There are 15 residues in the CDR3. CDR3 sequence: CAISDIGTGAYEQYF. CDR3 in DNA: TGTGCCATCAGTGATATCGGTACAGGGGCCTACGAGCAGTACTTC.

In its sample, this clone was seen once. This CDR3 reads CASSGGTSGAYSGANEQFF. The CDR3 nucleotides are TGCGCCAGCAGTGGGGGGACTAGCGGGGCTTACTCTGGGGCCAATGAGCAGTTCTTC. The chain recombines TRBV10-2 with TRBJ2-1, with 13 positions matching TRBD2. Trimming removed 4 bases from V and 6 bases from J; junction bases left unmatched: 15. The CDR3 sequence is 19 residues long. Germline V gene data show CDR1 as WSHSY and CDR2 as SAAADI.

The sample holds a few counts of this clone. The chain recombines TRBV7-9 with TRBJ1-3; maybe TRBD1 (5 bases). Germline CDR1 is SEHNR and CDR2 is FQNEAQ (reference sequence). The CDR3 spans 16 residues. Deletions cut 5 bases from V and 0 bases from J, with 14 bases between. DNA of the CDR3: TGTGCCAGCAGCCGCCCGGGGGTCCCCTCTGGAAACACCATATATTTT. Translating gives CASSRPGVPSGNTIYF.

This chain uses TRBV6-2 or TRBV6-3 with TRBJ2-7; D not resolved. V gave up 4 bases and J gave up 7 bases, with 11 bases separating them. CDR3 length equals 12 residues. The V gene's germline CDR1 is MNHEY and CDR2 SVGEGT. CDR3 residues: CASSSYNSEQYF. The DNA for the CDR3 is TGTGCCAGCAGTTCCTACAACAGTGAGCAGTACTTC.

The chain employs TRBV5-6 and TRBJ2-1; D unclear. The CDR3 is made up of 16 amino acids. Germline V lookup: CDR1 SGHDT, CDR2 YYEEEE. Trimming removed 6 bases at V and 5 bases at J, with 21 bases between. The CDR3 coding sequence is TGTGCCAGCACCCCTTTGATGGGGTCGCGAGACAATGAGCAGTTCTTC. Amino acid sequence: CASTPLMGSRDNEQFF.

The chain combines TRBV2 with TRBJ1-2; D not resolved. Germline V gene lookup returns CDR1 SNHLY and CDR2 FYNNEI. V shed 6 bases and J shed 4 bases, with 12 bases lying between them. The CDR3 spans 13 residues. The CDR3, as DNA: TGTGCCAGCAGCTATGTCTACCGCTATGGCTACACCTTC. Its protein is CASSYVYRYGYTF.

The chain employs TRBV6-4 and TRBJ2-1, with D perhaps TRBD2 (7 bases). V lost 3 bases and J lost 0, with 18 bases in between. The CDR3 runs to 18 residues. The germline V gene has CDR1 MRHNA and CDR2 SNTAGT. This CDR3 reads CASSEGGGGISSYNEQFF. The CDR3 nucleotides read TGTGCCAGCAGTGAAGGAGGGGGAGGGATAAGCTCCTACAATGAGCAGTTCTTC.